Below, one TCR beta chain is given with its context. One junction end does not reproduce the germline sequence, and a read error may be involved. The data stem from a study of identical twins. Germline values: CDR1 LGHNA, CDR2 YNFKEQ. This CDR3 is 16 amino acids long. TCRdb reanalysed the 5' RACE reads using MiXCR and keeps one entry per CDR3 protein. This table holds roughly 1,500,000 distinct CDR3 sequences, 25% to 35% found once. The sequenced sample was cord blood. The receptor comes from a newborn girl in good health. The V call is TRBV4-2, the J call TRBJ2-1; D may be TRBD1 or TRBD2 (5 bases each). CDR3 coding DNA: TGTACCAGCAGCCAAGCCACTAGGGGCTCCTACAATGAGCAGTTCTTC. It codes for CTSSQATRGSYNEQFF.